This T cell receptor beta chain was identified in a study of blood T cell repertoires in COVID-19. Trimming cost V 5 bases and J 6 bases; bases outside gene matches: 7. The CDR3 is 14 residues long. CDR1 is ENHRY, CDR2 SYGVKD, per germline. TCRdb's copy holds only in-frame clones and misses some; the assay was immunoSEQ multiplex PCR. Of approximately 73,000 clones in the sample, 89% are singletons; the top ten hold roughly 8.8%. The rearrangement links TRBV10-3 to TRBJ1-2; TRBD1 matches 9 bases. This TCR came from an elderly man with acute or convalescent COVID-19. Source material: peripheral blood. DNA of the CDR3: TGTGCCATCAGTCTAGGGACAGGGTGGAATGGCTACACCTTC. This sequence encodes CAISLGTGWNGYTF.